The next 28 T cell receptor beta chains were all read from a single sample in a study of T cell clonality in common variable immunodeficiency. The protocol was immunoSEQ multiplex PCR, while the TCRdb copy is restricted to in-frame clones and leaves out a portion. The profile covers about 66,000 clones, none occurring a single time. Sequenced sample: peripheral blood mononuclear cells. The receptors originated from a person between 18 and 69 years old in good health.

This clone was picked up many times. The CDR3 end lies 3 residues beyond the end of the read and is filled in from the germline J gene. This chain connects TRBV7-3 to TRBJ2-1, with D possibly matching TRBD1 (6 bases). Germline V lookup: CDR1 SGHTA, CDR2 FQGTGA. The CDR3 runs 17 residues. The germline V and J ends were trimmed by 1 base and 7 bases, with 20 bases remaining between them. The CDR3 protein is CASSLRGGGDPWNEQFF. The part of the CDR3 DNA that was read is TGTGCCAGCAGCTTAAGGGGTGGGGGCGACCCCTGGAATGAG.

This clone showed up many times. The read comes to an end 3 residues before the CDR3 does, leaving the germline J gene to fill in the end. The chain has TRBV7-8 and TRBJ2-1; 13 bases fit TRBD2. V was pared by 5 bases and J by 8 bases, with 12 bases of the junction left unmatched. CDR3 size: 17 residues. Germline loops: CDR1 SGHVS, CDR2 FQNEAQ. The CDR3 bases that were read are TGTGCCAGCAGCCACCCGGGACTAGCGGGGCCCGTGGATGAG. Translated, it gives CASSHPGLAGPVDE. The whole CDR3 is CASSHPGLAGPVDEQFF. Variable domain in full (rest from reference TRBV7-8 and TRBJ2-1): GAGVSQSPRYKVAKRGQDVALRCDPISGHVSLFWYQQALGQGPEFLTYFQNEAQLDKSGLPSDRFFAERPEGSVSTLKIQRTQQEDSAVYLCASSHPGLAGPVDEQFFGPGTRLTVL.

This clone was detected ten times or more. The read falls 3 residues short of the CDR3 end, and the missing part is taken from the germline J gene. The gene calls are TRBV4-1 and TRBJ1-1; D is unresolved. CDR3 length: 15 residues. Trimming took off 0 bases at V and 1 base at J, with 9 bases between the two ends. Germline assignment: CDR1 MGHRA and CDR2 YSYEKL. CDR3 in amino acids: CASSQEWAQNTEAFF. The CDR3 DNA, read in part, is TGCGCCAGCAGCCAAGAATGGGCCCAGAACACTGAA.

This clone was counted many times. The read ends 3 residues early relative to the CDR3; the germline J gene fills the gap. This sequence joins TRBV12-3 or TRBV12-4 and TRBJ2-2, with 7 positions matching TRBD2. V lost 6 bases to trimming and J lost 0 bases; unmatched junction nucleotides: 4. The length of the CDR3 is 15 residues. This CDR3 is CASRRAGTNTGELFF. The covered CDR3 bases are TGTGCCAGCAGAAGAGCGGGGACGAACACCGGGGAG.

This clone was recorded many times. The read terminates 3 residues ahead of where the CDR3 ends, so the germline J gene completes it. The V gene is TRBV27, the J gene TRBJ1-2; 12 positions match TRBD1. Germline V gene sequence: CDR1 MNHEY, CDR2 SMNVEV (reference sequence). CDR3 size: 16 residues. CDR3 DNA, as far as it was read: TGTGCCAGCAGTTGGACGGGGACAGGGGGCGTTCAGGGC. Protein product: CASSWTGTGGVQG. The full CDR3 sequence reads CASSWTGTGGVQGYTF.

This clone came up many times. The read stops 3 residues short of the end of the CDR3; the missing end is completed from the germline J gene. The V gene is TRBV2, the J gene TRBJ2-1; 12 positions match TRBD2. The trim removed 7 bases at V and 5 bases at J, leaving 12 bases unmatched. The CDR3 covers 17 residues. Per germline, CDR1 SNHLY and CDR2 FYNNEI. The sequenced CDR3 bases are TGTGCCAGCAAGGTTCAACCGGGACTAGCGGGTCACAATGAG. Residues: CASKVQPGLAGHNE. The entire CDR3 is CASKVQPGLAGHNEQFF.

This clone was observed many times. The observed sequence ends 3 residues before the CDR3 terminus, with the missing tail filled in from the germline J gene. The V call is TRBV18, the J call TRBJ2-7; no reliable D call. CDR3 length equals 12 residues. Trimming cost V 0 bases and J 2 bases, with 2 bases left between them. Germline V gives CDR1 KGHSH, CDR2 LQKENI. CDR3 residues: CASSPPTYEQYF. Incomplete CDR3 DNA: TGTGCCAGCTCACCACCCACCTACGAG.

Ten or more counts support this clone. The read finishes 3 residues shy of the CDR3 end, and the germline J gene is used to complete it. The chain is built from TRBV20-1 and TRBJ1-2; D not resolved. CDR1 DFQATT and CDR2 SNEGSKA come from the germline V gene (reference sequence). The CDR3 totals 15 residues. Trimming shortened V by 0 bases and J by 0 bases, and 11 bases separated the two germline ends. The sequenced part of the CDR3 DNA is TGCAGTGCTAGAGACATCCAGGATACTAACTATGGC. Protein: CSARDIQDTNYG. The whole CDR3 protein reads CSARDIQDTNYGYTF.

This clone was recorded at least ten times. From the germline J gene comes the end of the CDR3, since the read stops 3 residues before it. The chain recombines TRBV28 with TRBJ2-7, with 8 bases identical to TRBD1. J was trimmed by 3 bases and V by 6 bases; bases with no gene match: 7. This CDR3 contains 14 residues. Germline V gene lookup returns CDR1 MDHEN and CDR2 SYDVKM. The CDR3 protein is CASSRTGMVYEQYF. The part of the CDR3 DNA that was read is TGTGCCAGCAGCAGGACAGGGATGGTCTACGAG.

This clone was counted ten times or more. The read gets to within 3 residues of the CDR3 end, and the germline J gene fills in the rest. The chain joins TRBV10-1 to TRBJ2-7; 11 bases are shared with TRBD1. V trimming: 6 bases; J trimming: 3 bases; junction bases outside the gene matches: 4. CDR3 length: 14 residues. The germline V gene has CDR1 WNHNN and CDR2 SYGVQD (reference sequence). The part of the CDR3 DNA that was read is TGCGCCAGCAGCCCCGGGACAGGGGGCTACGAG. Encoded protein: CASSPGTGGYE. The entire CDR3 protein reads CASSPGTGGYEQYF.

This clone has ten or more counts. The CDR3 extends 3 residues past the end of the read, so its final part is completed from the germline J gene. This sequence joins TRBV5-1 and TRBJ2-1; the D gene is possibly TRBD1 (5 bases). CDR1 is SGHRS, CDR2 YFSETQ, per germline. CDR3 length: 15 amino acids. V shed 5 bases and J shed 2 bases, with 14 bases lying between them. The sequenced CDR3 bases are TGCGCCAGCAGGACCGGGCAGGGCCCCTACAATGAG. Translating gives CASRTGQGPYNE. The whole CDR3 region reads CASRTGQGPYNEQFF.

About this clone itself: The read is 3 residues too short to cover the CDR3 end, so that end is filled in from the germline J gene. The chain joins TRBV2 to TRBJ2-2; D gene unclear. Trimming left V 0 bases short and J 7 bases short, with 6 bases between. The CDR3 has 13 residues. CDR1 is SNHLY and CDR2 is FYNNEI in the germline V gene. CDR3 DNA (partial): TGTGCCAGCAGTGAAGCGCGCGGCGGGGAG. This encodes CASSEARGGE. The full CDR3 is CASSEARGGELFF.

There are many counts of this clone. The read finishes 3 residues shy of the CDR3 end, and the germline J gene is used to complete it. The chain joins TRBV2 to TRBJ2-2; D is possibly TRBD1 or TRBD2 (5 bases each). CDR3 length equals 13 residues. In germline, CDR1 is SNHLY, CDR2 FYNNEI. Trimming took off 7 bases at V and 7 bases at J, with 13 bases between the two ends. The sequenced CDR3 bases are TGTGCCAGCACGGACCCAGGGAGCGGGGAG. Protein sequence: CASTDPGSGE. The complete CDR3 sequence is CASTDPGSGELFF. Drawing the rest from reference TRBV2 and TRBJ2-2, the complete variable domain is EPEVTQTPSHQVTQMGQEVILRCVPISNHLYFYWYRQILGQKVEFLVSFYNNEISEKSEIFDDQFSVERPDGSNFTLKIRSTKLEDSAMYFCASTDPGSGELFFGEGSRLTVL.

This clone was picked up many times. The read ends 3 residues shy of where the CDR3 ends; the end is completed using the germline J gene. The V gene is TRBV18, the J gene TRBJ1-3, with a possible D match to TRBD1 (6 bases). This CDR3 spans 15 amino acids. Trimming removed 0 bases at V and 4 bases at J, with 10 bases between. CDR1 is KGHSH, CDR2 LQKENI, per germline. The CDR3: CASSPPAGAGNTIYF. The CDR3 bases that were read are TGTGCCAGCTCACCACCGGCGGGGGCAGGAAACACC.

This clone was observed many times. The CDR3 extends 3 residues past the end of the read, so its final part is completed from the germline J gene. The rearrangement uses TRBV6-4 and TRBJ1-1; no clear D. Trimming cost V 6 bases and J 2 bases, with 10 bases left between them. Germline lookup yields CDR1 MRHNA and CDR2 SNTAGT. This CDR3 has 13 residues. The CDR3 sequence: CASRLRQNTEAFF. The covered CDR3 bases are TGTGCCAGCAGACTCAGACAAAACACTGAA.

There are a few counts of this clone. The sequence runs out 3 residues before the end of the CDR3; the remainder is reconstructed from the germline J gene. The V call is TRBV7-3, the J call TRBJ1-1; D unresolved. The CDR3 is 17 amino acids. CDR1 SGHTA and CDR2 FQGTGA come from the germline V gene. The part of the CDR3 DNA that was read is TGTGCCAGCAGCTTAACAAGGCTAGCGGGATTCACAGATACG. This codes for CASSLTRLAGFTDT. The complete CDR3 protein is CASSLTRLAGFTDTAFF.

Details on this clone: Read coverage stops 3 residues before the CDR3 terminus; the germline J gene supplies the remainder. The V call is TRBV20-1, the J call TRBJ2-7; possibly TRBD2 for D (6 bases). The germline V gene has CDR1 DFQATT and CDR2 SNEGSKA (reference sequence). Deletions cut 0 bases from V and 2 bases from J, with 11 bases between. The CDR3 consists of 14 residues. The DNA read from the CDR3 is TGCAGTGCTAGAGATGCTGAGCGGGCCTACGAG. Its protein product is CSARDAERAYE. From start to end, the CDR3 is CSARDAERAYEQYF.

This clone was observed at least ten times. CDR3 loop: CASSPGQGIGTDTQYF. The DNA read from the CDR3 is TGCGCCAGCAGCCCGGGACAGGGGATAGGTACAGATACG. The chain recombines TRBV5-1 with TRBJ2-3, with 10 bases identical to TRBD1. Read data end 3 residues before the CDR3 end; the end is taken from the germline J gene. The CDR3 length is 16 residues. Trimming took 4 bases from V and 3 from J; bases not matched to a gene: 8. Per germline, CDR1 SGHRS and CDR2 YFSETQ.

This clone occurred many times. The read ends 3 residues early relative to the CDR3; the germline J gene fills the gap. The J gene is TRBJ2-2, the V gene TRBV14, with unresolved D. The CDR3 length is 15 residues. Trimming removed 4 bases from V and 2 bases from J, with 11 bases in between. Germline loops: CDR1 SGHDN, CDR2 FVKESK. The CDR3 is CASSRFEANTGELFF. CDR3 bases read: TGTGCCAGCAGCCGTTTTGAGGCCAACACCGGGGAG.

The chain's CDR3 is CASSFTLAANEQFF. The sequenced CDR3 bases are TGCGCCAGCAGTTTTACTCTAGCGGCCAATGAG. The chain employs TRBV5-1 and TRBJ2-1, with 7 bases aligning to TRBD2. The read finishes 3 residues shy of the CDR3 end, and the germline J gene is used to complete it. The CDR3 contains 14 residues. From germline, CDR1 is SGHRS and CDR2 YFSETQ. V was clipped by 5 bases and J by 6 bases; unmatched bases: 8.

There are many counts of this clone. The part of the CDR3 DNA that was read is TGTGCCATCAGGGCATCGGTAGCAGAGACC. As protein: CAIRASVAET. The complete CDR3 reads CAIRASVAETQYF. This chain joins TRBV10-3 and TRBJ2-5; no definite D call. The CDR3 is cut off 3 residues early in the read; its end comes from the germline J gene. This CDR3 contains 13 residues. Germline values: CDR1 ENHRY, CDR2 SYGVKD. The V and J ends lost 6 bases and 4 bases respectively, with 12 bases between them.

This clone was recorded at least ten times. The CDR3 end lies 3 residues beyond the end of the read and is filled in from the germline J gene. V is TRBV5-1 and J is TRBJ1-2; D unclear. V was shortened by 8 bases and J by 4 bases, with 15 bases between the two germline ends. This CDR3 is 13 amino acids long. Germline CDR1 reads SGHRS; CDR2 reads YFSETQ. CDR3 protein: CASGPGMTYGYTF. The sequenced part of the CDR3 DNA is TGCGCCAGTGGGCCGGGGATGACCTATGGC. Full variable domain (rest looked up from reference TRBV5-1 and TRBJ1-2): KAGVTQTPRYLIKTRGQQVTLSCSPISGHRSVSWYQQTPGQGLQFLFEYFSETQRNKGNFPGRFSGRQFSNSRSEMNVSTLELGDSALYLCASGPGMTYGYTFGSGTRLTVV.

In this sample, this clone turned up many times. CDR3 DNA (partial): TGTGCCAGCTCAATCAGCGGGTTATTCGCAGATACG. Protein sequence: CASSISGLFADT. The entire CDR3 sequence reads CASSISGLFADTQYF. This rearrangement joins TRBV18 to TRBJ2-3; possibly TRBD2 for D (6 bases). The read finishes 3 residues shy of the CDR3 end, and the germline J gene is used to complete it. The CDR3 runs to 15 residues. Germline V gene data show CDR1 as KGHSH and CDR2 as LQKENI. The V gene lost 5 bases and the J gene lost 4 bases, with 16 bases spanning the gap.

This clone was observed at least ten times. The read ends 3 residues before the CDR3 terminus; that terminus is restored from the germline J gene. The V and J genes are TRBV5-1 and TRBJ2-2; the D gene is possibly TRBD1 (6 bases). This CDR3 contains 18 residues. Trimming took off 2 bases at V and 0 bases at J, with 17 bases between the two ends. Germline V gene data show CDR1 as SGHRS and CDR2 as YFSETQ. Partial CDR3 DNA: TGCGCCAGCAGCTTAAGATCCGGGACACCTACGAACACCGGGGAG. Protein: CASSLRSGTPTNTGE. The whole CDR3 sequence reads CASSLRSGTPTNTGELFF.

This clone occurred many times. With the read ending 3 residues before the CDR3 end, the germline J gene is used to fill in that end. At the DNA level, this CDR3 is encoded by other sequences in the same sample as well. This chain joins TRBV19 and TRBJ1-1; a possible D gene is TRBD1 (5 bases). With 1 base removed from V and 5 bases from J, the gap between germline ends came to 11 bases. Germline V gives CDR1 LNHDA, CDR2 SQIVND (reference sequence). The CDR3 spans 14 residues. Here the CDR3 reads CASSIVWGETEAFF. The sequenced CDR3 bases are TGTGCCAGTAGTATAGTCTGGGGGGAGACTGAA.

As to this clone: The read finishes 3 residues shy of the CDR3 end, and the germline J gene is used to complete it. The genes are TRBV19 and TRBJ2-1, with 15 bases that match TRBD2. Unmatched junction bases numbered 5, after V lost 4 bases and J lost 7 bases. The CDR3 totals 16 residues. Germline values: CDR1 LNHDA, CDR2 SQIVND (reference sequence). CDR3 DNA (partial): TGTGCCAGTAGTACCTGGACTAGCGGGAGGGTTAATGAG. As protein: CASSTWTSGRVNE. The whole CDR3 protein reads CASSTWTSGRVNEQFF.

This clone was observed at least ten times. The read terminates 3 residues ahead of where the CDR3 ends, so the germline J gene completes it. The chain is built from TRBV5-1 and TRBJ2-3, with 8 bases matching TRBD2. With V trimmed by 0 bases and J by 3 bases, 6 bases remained unmatched. Germline assignment: CDR1 SGHRS and CDR2 YFSETQ. The CDR3 runs to 16 residues. The CDR3 DNA, read in part, is TGCGCCAGCAGCTTGGAAAAGCGGGAGAGGACAGATACG. This gives the protein CASSLEKRERTDT. The whole CDR3 sequence reads CASSLEKRERTDTQYF. Based on the CDR3 plus reference TRBV5-1 and TRBJ2-3, the full variable domain is KAGVTQTPRYLIKTRGQQVTLSCSPISGHRSVSWYQQTPGQGLQFLFEYFSETQRNKGNFPGRFSGRQFSNSRSEMNVSTLELGDSALYLCASSLEKRERTDTQYFGPGTRLTVL.

This clone occurred many times. The CDR3 is cut off 3 residues early in the read; its end comes from the germline J gene. J is TRBJ1-6 and V is TRBV12-3 or TRBV12-4, with D maybe TRBD1 (5 bases). Trimming cost V 7 bases and J 12 bases, with 13 bases left between them. The CDR3 consists of 12 residues. Incomplete CDR3 DNA: TGTGCCAGCAAGAGCAGGGCTTTACCC. Translating gives CASKSRALP. The full CDR3 sequence reads CASKSRALPLHF.